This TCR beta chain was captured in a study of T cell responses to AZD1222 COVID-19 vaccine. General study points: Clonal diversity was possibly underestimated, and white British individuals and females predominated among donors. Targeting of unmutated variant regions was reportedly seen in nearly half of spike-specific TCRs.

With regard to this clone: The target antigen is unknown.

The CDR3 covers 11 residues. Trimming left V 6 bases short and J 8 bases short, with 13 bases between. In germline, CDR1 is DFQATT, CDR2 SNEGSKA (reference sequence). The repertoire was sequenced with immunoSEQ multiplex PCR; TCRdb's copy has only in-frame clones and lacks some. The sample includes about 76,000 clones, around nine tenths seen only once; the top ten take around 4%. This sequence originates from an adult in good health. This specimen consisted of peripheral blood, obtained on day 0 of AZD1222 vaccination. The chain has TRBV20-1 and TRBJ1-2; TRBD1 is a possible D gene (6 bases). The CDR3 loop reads CSAEGGWGYTF. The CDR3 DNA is TGCAGTGCCGAGGGGGGTTGGGGCTACACCTTC.